These 21 T cell receptor beta chains came from one sample sequenced in a study of somatic mutations in cytotoxic T cells in rheumatoid arthritis. Data came from immunoSEQ multiplex PCR; TCRdb stores just in-frame clones and leaves some out. The sample has around 12,000 clones; roughly 85% are singletons. The source material was CD8+ T cells sorted from blood. These receptors came from an adult with rheumatoid arthritis.

The genes are TRBV6-1 and TRBJ2-4; D perhaps matches TRBD1 (6 bases). CDR1 and CDR2 (germline): MNHNS, SASEGT. Trimming left V 9 bases short and J 8 bases short, with 14 bases between. CDR3 length equals 12 residues. The chain's CDR3 is CARKTGNYIQYF. The CDR3 DNA reads TGTGCCAGAAAAACAGGGAATTACATTCAGTACTTC.

In its sample, this clone was seen a few times. The chain carries TRBV7-9 and TRBJ2-1; D is unclear. Trimming removed 5 bases from V and 6 bases from J, with 8 bases in between. The CDR3 is made up of 12 amino acids. Germline V gives CDR1 SEHNR, CDR2 FQNEAQ (reference sequence). The CDR3 loop is CASSPRTNEQFF. The CDR3 nucleotides read TGTGCCAGCAGCCCCCGTACCAATGAGCAGTTCTTC.

The CDR3 loop reads CASSGRGVYGYTF. The CDR3 bases are TGTGCCAGCAGTGGTCGGGGGGTATATGGCTACACCTTC. The chain recombines TRBV6-1 with TRBJ1-2; possible D gene TRBD1, 5 bases. CDR3 length: 13 amino acids. The V gene's germline CDR1 is MNHNS and CDR2 SASEGT. The V gene lost 4 bases and the J gene lost 5 bases, with 11 bases spanning the gap.

This chain connects TRBV7-9 to TRBJ1-2; 10 bases match TRBD1. This CDR3 has 15 residues. Trimming took 5 bases from V and 4 from J; bases not matched to a gene: 7. Germline-derived CDR1 and CDR2 are SEHNR and FQNEAQ (reference sequence). The CDR3 DNA is TGTGCCAGCAGCCCCGGGACAGGGGTGATCTATGGCTACACCTTC. This translates into CASSPGTGVIYGYTF.

The chain combines TRBV28 with TRBJ1-2; a weak D match, TRBD1 (5 bases). There are 15 residues in the CDR3. CDR1 is MDHEN and CDR2 is SYDVKM in the germline V gene. V lost 4 bases and J 3 bases, leaving 15 bases between the germline ends. The CDR3 is CASSSPPSGDYGYTF. CDR3 nucleotides: TGTGCCAGCAGTTCCCCCCCATCGGGGGACTATGGCTACACCTTC.

This clone has just one count. This chain uses TRBV27 with TRBJ2-3; 12 nucleotides agree with TRBD2. CDR3 length: 19 residues. The germline gives CDR1 MNHEY, CDR2 SMNVEV (reference sequence). J lost 0 bases, V lost 7 bases, and 14 bases had no gene match. CDR3 residues: CASKILTTSGSTSTDTQYF. CDR3 bases: TGTGCCAGCAAAATTCTTACGACTAGCGGGAGTACTAGCACAGATACGCAGTATTTT.

The chain has TRBV6-1 and TRBJ1-5, with D uncertain. The CDR3 runs to 11 residues. V was clipped by 2 bases and J by 8 bases, with 4 bases between them. In germline, CDR1 is MNHNS, CDR2 SASEGT. CDR3 sequence: CASSEREPQHF. The CDR3 nucleotides are TGTGCCAGCAGTGAAAGGGAGCCCCAGCATTTT.

V usage is TRBV5-6 and J usage is TRBJ2-7; 7 bases line up with TRBD2. Germline V gene data show CDR1 as SGHDT and CDR2 as YYEEEE. CDR3 length: 16 amino acids. J lost 5 bases, V lost 1 base, and 12 bases had no gene match. CDR3 region: CASSLWLGVGGDEQYF. DNA of the CDR3: TGTGCCAGCAGCTTGTGGCTAGGAGTGGGGGGGGACGAGCAGTACTTC.

The chain joins TRBV4-3 to TRBJ2-1; 12 bases are a match to TRBD2. The length of the CDR3 is 16 residues. Germline CDR1 and CDR2: LGHNA and YSLEER. V gave up 0 bases and J gave up 8 bases; unmatched junction bases: 5. CDR3 in amino acids: CASSQDPSGGADEQFF. CDR3 bases: TGCGCCAGCAGCCAAGACCCTAGCGGGGGGGCCGATGAGCAGTTCTTC.

The genes are TRBV11-3 and TRBJ2-1; 7 positions match TRBD2. This CDR3 is 12 amino acids long. Germline CDR1 and CDR2: SGHNT and YENEEA. J gave up 7 bases and V 5 bases, and 2 bases lay outside the gene matches. The CDR3: CASSEGGNEQFF. CDR3 DNA: TGTGCCAGCAGCGAGGGAGGGAATGAGCAGTTCTTC.

The chain has TRBV7-9 and TRBJ2-5; a weak D match, TRBD2 (6 bases). V dropped 2 bases and J dropped 5 bases, with 12 bases sitting between them. The germline CDR1 and CDR2 sequences are SEHNR and FQNEAQ (reference sequence). The CDR3 covers 14 residues. The CDR3 DNA is TGTGCCAGCAGCTTACCCCTAGCGATGGAGACCCAGTACTTC. Translation: CASSLPLAMETQYF.

CDR3 sequence: CASSILGETGVRRSYEQYF. The CDR3 DNA sequence: TGTGCCAGTAGTATACTAGGAGAGACAGGCGTACGACGATCCTACGAGCAGTACTTC. The V call is TRBV19, the J call TRBJ2-7, with D perhaps matching TRBD1 (6 bases). Trimming removed 2 bases at V and 1 base at J, with 24 bases between. The CDR3 length is 19 residues. CDR1 is LNHDA and CDR2 is SQIVND in the germline V gene (reference sequence).

The chain uses TRBV19 and TRBJ1-6; the D gene is possibly TRBD1 (5 bases). Germline V gives CDR1 LNHDA, CDR2 SQIVND (reference sequence). Trimming stripped 0 bases from V and 1 base from J, with 7 bases between. This CDR3 is built from 16 residues. The CDR3: CASSIEGGSYNSPLHF. CDR3 DNA: TGTGCCAGTAGTATAGAGGGGGGGTCCTATAATTCACCCCTCCACTTT.

J is TRBJ2-7 and V is TRBV18; 9 bases are shared with TRBD1. Germline lookup yields CDR1 KGHSH and CDR2 LQKENI. CDR3 size: 18 residues. J was trimmed by 6 bases and V by 2 bases; bases with no gene match: 17. The CDR3 loop is CASSPSNTWDRDRREQYF. Here the CDR3 DNA reads TGTGCCAGCTCACCATCAAACACGTGGGACAGGGATCGGCGCGAGCAGTACTTC.

Written as DNA, the CDR3 is TGTGCCGCCCTAGGTAGATTCTCCTACGAGCAGTACTTC. Its translation: CAALGRFSYEQYF. The chain combines TRBV25-1 with TRBJ2-5; D is uncertain. Gene TRBJ2-7 matches the end of the DNA better, so the J call may be wrong. The germline V gene has CDR1 MGHDK and CDR2 SYGVNS. This CDR3 region has 13 residues.

The chain recombines TRBV14 with TRBJ2-4, with D hard to call. CDR1 and CDR2 from the germline V gene are SGHDN and FVKESK. V dropped 4 bases and J dropped 0 bases, with 13 bases sitting between them. CDR3 length: 16 residues. The CDR3 spells CASSPSIFIAKNIQYF. CDR3 bases: TGTGCCAGCAGCCCAAGCATCTTTATAGCCAAAAACATTCAGTACTTC. The variable domain in full, completed from reference TRBV14 and TRBJ2-4, reads EAGVTQFPSHSVIEKGQTVTLRCDPISGHDNLYWYRRVMGKEIKFLLHFVKESKQDESGMPNNRFLAERTGGTYSTLKVQPAELEDSGVYFCASSPSIFIAKNIQYFGAGTRLSVL.

This clone has just a few counts. V gene TRBV14 combines with J gene TRBJ1-1; D is undetermined. V lost 1 base and J lost 7, with 7 bases in between. Germline lookup yields CDR1 SGHDN and CDR2 FVKESK. The CDR3 runs 12 residues. In DNA, the CDR3 is TGTGCCAGCAGCCAAGGTACAGTTGAAGCTTTCTTT. The encoded protein is CASSQGTVEAFF.

This chain joins TRBV9 and TRBJ1-6; perhaps TRBD1 as D (6 bases). V was clipped by 4 bases and J by 9 bases, with 14 bases between them. Germline CDR1 SGDLS, CDR2 YYNGEE. The CDR3 runs 14 residues. CDR3: CASSPSRGASPLHF. The DNA of the CDR3 is TGTGCCAGCAGCCCTAGCCGGGGGGCTTCACCCCTCCACTTT.

The chain combines TRBV5-6 with TRBJ2-3, with 7 bases that match TRBD2. Trimming removed 1 base from V and 0 bases from J; junction bases left unmatched: 14. CDR1 is SGHDT, CDR2 YYEEEE, per germline. This CDR3 is 19 amino acids long. CDR3 amino acids: CASSLSGLAATVSTDTQYF. As DNA, the CDR3 is TGTGCCAGCAGCTTGTCAGGTCTAGCGGCGACAGTTAGCACAGATACGCAGTATTTT.

About this clone: The missing conserved phenylalanine or tryptophan at the end of this CDR3 makes a read error likely. It is unclear where the CDR3 begins or ends on the DNA, so no DNA is shown, and the CDR3 is as TCRdb lists it. This chain connects TRBV11-2 to TRBJ1-1. Both ends counted, the CDR3 spans 12 residues. Germline CDR1 reads SGHAT; CDR2 reads FQNNGV. CDR3 region: CASSLVSESKAI.

The chain carries TRBV4-1 and TRBJ1-1; D is ambiguous. The ends were cut back, 3 bases at V and 9 bases at J, with 8 bases in the middle. Looked up from germline, CDR1 is MGHRA and CDR2 is YSYEKL. The CDR3 extends over 11 amino acids. CDR3 nucleotide sequence: TGCGCCAGCAGCCAGGGGTCTCAAGCTTTCTTT. This sequence encodes CASSQGSQAFF.